What follows are 14 T cell receptor beta chains derived from one specimen sequenced in a study of radiation and T cells in renal cell carcinoma (dated by TCRdb to the early 2020s). The time point label on this specimen signifies: blood 4 weeks post-SBRT, at nephrectomy. Taken with the paper, the label for treatment or condition translates to: 15 Gy SBRT to primary tumor, nephrectomy 4 weeks later. The library came from the immunoSEQ multiplex PCR assay. Held by TCRdb, this immuneACCESS table contains in-frame sequences only and omits some clones. Under half of the omission traces to an unresolved V gene where checked; the cause of the rest is unknown. The table for this sample lists approximately 65,000 clones; over 65% of them were counted only once. Jointly, the top ten make up about 6.3% of the sample. This material consisted of blood, taken from a patient whose treatment included radiotherapy and nephrectomy. The source of these receptors is a man aged 60-69 years with renal cell carcinoma.

The chain employs TRBV5-8 and TRBJ2-2; 9 nucleotides align to TRBD1. Germline trimming cut 3 bases from V and 4 bases from J; bases unmatched to any gene: 4. The CDR3 length is 15 residues. Germline lookup yields CDR1 SGHTS and CDR2 YDEGEE. For the CDR3, the DNA is TGTGCCAGCAGCTACGGACAGGGGTTCACCGGGGAGCTGTTTTTT. Translation gives CASSYGQGFTGELFF.

J is TRBJ2-3 and V is TRBV7-3; D gene uncertain. The germline V and J ends were trimmed by 5 bases and 4 bases, with 16 bases remaining between them. CDR1 and CDR2 (germline): SGHTA, FQGTGA. This CDR3 is built from 15 residues. The CDR3 loop is CASSPGIPAADTQYF. The CDR3 DNA reads TGTGCCAGCAGCCCGGGTATTCCTGCCGCAGATACGCAGTATTTT.

DNA of the CDR3: TGCGCCAGCAGTGATTTTGGGAGGGCCTATAATTCACCCCTCCACTTT. Protein: CASSDFGRAYNSPLHF. V gene TRBV10-2 combines with J gene TRBJ1-6; unclear D gene. This CDR3 is 16 amino acids long. The germline V and J ends were trimmed by 3 bases and 2 bases, with 11 bases remaining between them. CDR1 is WSHSY and CDR2 is SAAADI in the germline V gene.

This clone was recorded once. The chain has TRBV18 and TRBJ2-6; unclear D gene. Germline values: CDR1 KGHSH, CDR2 LQKENI. This CDR3 has 17 residues. V shed 0 bases and J shed 0 bases, with 9 bases lying between them. The CDR3 protein is CASSPPEGFSGANVLTF. The CDR3 region has the DNA TGTGCCAGCTCACCACCGGAAGGCTTCTCTGGGGCCAACGTCCTGACTTTC.

V is TRBV5-6 and J is TRBJ2-7, with no clear D. The V gene lost 0 bases and the J gene lost 2 bases, with 9 bases spanning the gap. Germline-derived CDR1 and CDR2 are SGHDT and YYEEEE. The CDR3 extends over 14 amino acids. The CDR3 spells CASSLALQTYEQYF. The CDR3 region has the DNA TGTGCCAGCAGCTTGGCCCTACAGACCTACGAGCAGTACTTC.

The V and J genes are TRBV29-1 and TRBJ2-5; a possible D gene is TRBD1 (6 bases). V was trimmed by 6 bases and J by 1 base, leaving 15 bases between them. Germline CDR1 is SQVTM and CDR2 is ANQGSEA. CDR3 length: 14 residues. CDR3 in DNA: TGCAGCGTGGGAGACAGGCGACCCCAAGAGACCCAGTACTTC. Protein sequence: CSVGDRRPQETQYF.

This sequence joins TRBV6-1 and TRBJ1-1, with no clear D. The CDR3 is 15 amino acids. CDR1 and CDR2 from the germline V gene are MNHNS and SASEGT. The V end lost 2 bases, the J end lost 1 base, and 11 bases lay between the germline ends. CDR3 region: CASSESNTPNTEAFF. CDR3 in DNA: TGTGCCAGCAGTGAAAGTAACACACCGAACACTGAAGCTTTCTTT.

This clone appeared a few times. The chain is built from TRBV5-5 and TRBJ2-7; the match to TRBD1 covers 9 bases. V trimming: 3 bases; J trimming: 3 bases; junction bases outside the gene matches: 1. Germline assignment: CDR1 SGHKS and CDR2 YYEKEE (reference sequence). The CDR3 covers 13 residues. The CDR3 is CASSWTGVYEQYV. CDR3 bases: TGTGCCAGCAGCTGGACAGGGGTCTACGAGCAGTACGTC.

This clone was detected only a few times. J is TRBJ1-2 and V is TRBV14; possible D gene TRBD1, 5 bases. V was pared by 1 base and J by 7 bases, with 7 bases between. The CDR3 extends over 12 amino acids. CDR1 is SGHDN and CDR2 is FVKESK in the germline V gene. This chain's CDR3 is CASSQGRGGYTF. The CDR3 coding sequence is TGTGCCAGCAGCCAAGGGAGGGGTGGCTACACCTTC.

The V gene is TRBV11-3, the J gene TRBJ1-3; D unclear. With 8 bases removed from V and 0 bases from J, the gap between germline ends came to 17 bases. Germline CDR1 and CDR2: SGHNT and YENEEA. The CDR3 is 16 amino acids. The CDR3 DNA is TGTGCCAGCGGCATCTCGGTCGGTAGCTCTGGAAACACCATATATTTT. Protein product: CASGISVGSSGNTIYF.

The chain is built from TRBV9 and TRBJ1-2; no clear D. The germline V gene has CDR1 SGDLS and CDR2 YYNGEE. V was cut by 0 bases and J by 3 bases, with 3 bases left in between. There are 12 residues in the CDR3. The CDR3 coding sequence is TGTGCCAGCAGCGTAGGGGACTATGGCTACACCTTC. It is translated as CASSVGDYGYTF. The whole variable domain, remainder taken from reference TRBV9 and TRBJ1-2, is DSGVTQTPKHLITATGQRVTLRCSPRSGDLSVYWYQQSLDQGLQFLIQYYNGEERAKGNILERFSAQQFPDLHSELNLSSLELGDSALYFCASSVGDYGYTFGSGTRLTVV.

The genes are TRBV4-3 and TRBJ2-7; D is unresolved. The germline V gene has CDR1 LGHNA and CDR2 YSLEER. CDR3 length equals 14 residues. V dropped 0 bases and J dropped 6 bases, with 12 bases sitting between them. CDR3: CASSQDPVLREQYF. CDR3 in DNA: TGCGCCAGCAGCCAAGACCCCGTGCTGCGCGAGCAGTACTTC.

The chain joins TRBV6-1 to TRBJ2-2, with a weak D call TRBD1 (6 bases). This CDR3 contains 17 residues. Germline V CDR1 and CDR2: MNHNS, SASEGT. Trimming shortened V by 4 bases and J by 4 bases, and 19 bases separated the two germline ends. CDR3 region: CASSGDTNKPFTGELFF. CDR3 nucleotides: TGTGCCAGCAGTGGGGACACCAACAAGCCATTCACCGGGGAGCTGTTTTTT.

The chain links TRBV7-2 to TRBJ2-1; D uncertain. Trimming removed 2 bases from V and 0 bases from J, with 5 bases in between. The CDR3 totals 14 residues. Germline V lookup: CDR1 SGHTA, CDR2 FQGNSA. CDR3 bases: TGTGCCAGCAGCTTATACAGCTCCTACAATGAGCAGTTCTTC. This translates into CASSLYSSYNEQFF.